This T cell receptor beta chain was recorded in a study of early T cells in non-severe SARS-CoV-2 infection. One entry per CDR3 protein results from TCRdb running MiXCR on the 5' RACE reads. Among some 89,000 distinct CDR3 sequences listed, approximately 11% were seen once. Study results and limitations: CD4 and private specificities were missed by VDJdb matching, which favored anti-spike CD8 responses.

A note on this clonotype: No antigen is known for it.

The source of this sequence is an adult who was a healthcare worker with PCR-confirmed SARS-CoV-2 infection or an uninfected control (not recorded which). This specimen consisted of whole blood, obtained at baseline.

The CDR3 spells CASTSGTSGRHGETQYF. The CDR3 DNA is TGTGCCAGTACCTCGGGGACTAGCGGGAGGCACGGGGAGACCCAGTACTTC. The chain couples TRBV19 to TRBJ2-5, with 15 bases aligning to TRBD2. With V trimmed by 7 bases and J by 5 bases, 11 bases remained unmatched. The CDR3 consists of 17 residues. CDR1 is LNHDA and CDR2 is SQIVND in the germline V gene (reference sequence). Together with reference TRBV19 and TRBJ2-5, the CDR3 gives the full variable domain: DGGITQSPKYLFRKEGQNVTLSCEQNLNHDAMYWYRQDPGQGLRLIYYSQIVNDFQKGDIAEGYSVSREKKESFPLTVTSAQKNPTAFYLCASTSGTSGRHGETQYFGPGTRLLVL.